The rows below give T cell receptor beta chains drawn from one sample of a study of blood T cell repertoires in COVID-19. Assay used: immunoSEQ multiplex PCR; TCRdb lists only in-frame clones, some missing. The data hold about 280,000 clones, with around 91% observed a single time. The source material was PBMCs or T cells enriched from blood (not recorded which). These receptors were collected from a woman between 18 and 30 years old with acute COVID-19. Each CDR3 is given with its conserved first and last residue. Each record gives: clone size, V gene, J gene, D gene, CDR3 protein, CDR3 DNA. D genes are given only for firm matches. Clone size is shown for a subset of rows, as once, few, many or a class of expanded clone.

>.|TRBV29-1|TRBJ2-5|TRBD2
CSVRLAAGQETQYF
TGCAGCGTCCGACTAGCGGCAGGACAAGAGACCCAGTACTTC
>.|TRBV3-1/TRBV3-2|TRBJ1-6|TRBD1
CASNYEGTVNSPLHF
TGTGCCAGCAACTACGAAGGGACAGTAAATTCACCCCTCCACTTT
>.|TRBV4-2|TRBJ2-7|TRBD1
CASSQSSGQGFTYEQYF
TGTGCCAGCAGCCAATCCTCGGGACAGGGTTTTACCTACGAGCAGTACTTC
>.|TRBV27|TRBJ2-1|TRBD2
CASSLRLAGGNNEQFF
TGTGCCAGCAGTTTACGACTAGCGGGAGGGAACAATGAGCAGTTCTTC
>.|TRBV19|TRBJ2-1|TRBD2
CASSPRMSGSPYEQFF
TGTGCCAGTAGTCCCCGCATGAGCGGGAGCCCATATGAGCAGTTCTTC
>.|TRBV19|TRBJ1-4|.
CASTHRATNEKLFF
TGTGCCAGTACGCACAGAGCAACTAATGAAAAACTGTTTTTT
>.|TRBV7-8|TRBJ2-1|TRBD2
CASSLRLAESSYNEQFF
TGTGCCAGCAGCCTGAGACTAGCTGAGAGCTCCTACAATGAGCAGTTCTTC
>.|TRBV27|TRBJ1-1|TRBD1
CASSFIRGRTEAFF
TGTGCCAGCAGTTTTATAAGGGGGCGGACTGAAGCTTTCTTT
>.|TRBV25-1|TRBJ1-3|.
CASSPTGAGNTIYF
TGTGCCAGCAGTCCGACAGGAGCAGGAAACACCATATATTTT
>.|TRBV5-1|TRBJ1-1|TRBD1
CASSEGARNTEAFF
TGCGCCAGCAGTGAGGGGGCACGGAACACTGAAGCTTTCTTT
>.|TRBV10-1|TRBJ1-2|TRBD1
CASSESRTGEEGYTF
TGCGCCAGCAGTGAGTCCAGGACAGGGGAGGAAGGCTACACCTTC
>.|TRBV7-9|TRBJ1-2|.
CASSLGTVYGYTF
TGTGCCAGCAGCTTAGGGACAGTCTATGGCTACACCTTC
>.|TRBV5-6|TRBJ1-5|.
CASSLGEGSNQPQHF
TGTGCCAGCAGCTTAGGGGAAGGCAGCAATCAGCCCCAGCATTTT
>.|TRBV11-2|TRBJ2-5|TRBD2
CASSFGTSGMETQYF
TGTGCCAGCAGCTTCGGGACTAGCGGGATGGAGACCCAGTACTTC
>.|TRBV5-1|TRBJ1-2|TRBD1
CASSQRGQGNYGYTF
TGCGCCAGCAGCCAAAGGGGACAGGGTAACTATGGCTACACCTTC
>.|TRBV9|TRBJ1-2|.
CASSVERGAEGYTF
TGTGCCAGCAGCGTAGAGCGGGGGGCGGAGGGCTACACCTTC
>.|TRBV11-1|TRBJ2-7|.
CASRQGPGASEQYF
TGTGCCAGCAGACAGGGACCCGGGGCGTCCGAGCAGTACTTC
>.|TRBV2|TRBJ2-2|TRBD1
CASRYHPGTGDTGELFF
TGTGCCAGCAGATACCACCCCGGGACAGGGGATACCGGGGAGCTGTTTTTT
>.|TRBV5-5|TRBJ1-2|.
CASSWWGGSGDYGYTF
TGTGCCAGCAGCTGGTGGGGGGGCTCAGGCGACTATGGCTACACCTTC
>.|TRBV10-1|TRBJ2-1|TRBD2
CASSTSGSINEQFF
TGCGCCAGCAGCACTAGCGGGAGTATTAATGAGCAGTTCTTC
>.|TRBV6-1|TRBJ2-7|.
CASSEAWASVHEQYF
TGTGCCAGCAGTGAAGCGTGGGCTAGCGTACACGAGCAGTACTTC
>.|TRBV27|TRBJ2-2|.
CASSSPLNTGELFF
TGTGCCAGCAGTTCACCACTCAACACCGGGGAGCTGTTTTTT
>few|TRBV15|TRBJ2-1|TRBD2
CATSRELAGSQEQFF
TGTGCCACCAGCAGAGAACTAGCGGGAAGTCAAGAGCAGTTCTTC
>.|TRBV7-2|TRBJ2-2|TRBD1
CASRLQGDTGELFF
TGTGCCAGCAGATTACAGGGGGACACCGGGGAGCTGTTTTTT
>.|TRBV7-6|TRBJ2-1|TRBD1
CASSSRQGSYNEQFF
TGTGCCAGCAGCTCGAGACAGGGCTCCTACAATGAGCAGTTCTTC
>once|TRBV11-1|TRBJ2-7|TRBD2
CASSLGTTILENEQYF
TGTGCCAGCAGCTTGGGGACTACAATTCTGGAGAACGAGCAGTACTTC
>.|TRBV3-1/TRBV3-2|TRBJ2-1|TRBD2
CASSHGTSGGQVEQFF
TGTGCCAGCAGCCACGGGACTAGCGGGGGCCAGGTTGAGCAGTTCTTC